This TCR beta chain was obtained from a study of cytomegalovirus exposure and HLA in healthy donors. Both 60 Vbeta primers and 13 Jbeta primers went into the PCR. The table came from immunoSEQ multiplex PCR; TCRdb's copy has only in-frame clones and leaves some out. The data show approximately 190,000 clones, over 75% seen once. Study results and caveats: A missense DCLRE1C variant was associated with V- and J-gene trimming of TCR beta chains in a later analysis, and an independent cohort replicated the association. A later analysis linked roughly 17,000 TCR beta sequences to HLA alleles at 0.05 false discovery rate.

A word on this clone: The antigen remains undetermined.

The sequencing input was PBMCs. This sequence originates from a middle-aged man in good health and CMV-seronegative.

CDR3 amino acids: CASSPTSGGAYYGELFF. In nucleotides, the CDR3 is TGTGCCAGCAGCCCTACGAGCGGGGGGGCCTATTACGGGGAGCTGTTTTTT. This chain connects TRBV9 to TRBJ2-2, with TRBD2 identical over 10 bases. The V and J ends lost 4 bases and 7 bases, in that order; junction bases with no gene match: 13. This CDR3 comprises 17 residues. CDR1 and CDR2 from the germline V gene are SGDLS and YYNGEE.